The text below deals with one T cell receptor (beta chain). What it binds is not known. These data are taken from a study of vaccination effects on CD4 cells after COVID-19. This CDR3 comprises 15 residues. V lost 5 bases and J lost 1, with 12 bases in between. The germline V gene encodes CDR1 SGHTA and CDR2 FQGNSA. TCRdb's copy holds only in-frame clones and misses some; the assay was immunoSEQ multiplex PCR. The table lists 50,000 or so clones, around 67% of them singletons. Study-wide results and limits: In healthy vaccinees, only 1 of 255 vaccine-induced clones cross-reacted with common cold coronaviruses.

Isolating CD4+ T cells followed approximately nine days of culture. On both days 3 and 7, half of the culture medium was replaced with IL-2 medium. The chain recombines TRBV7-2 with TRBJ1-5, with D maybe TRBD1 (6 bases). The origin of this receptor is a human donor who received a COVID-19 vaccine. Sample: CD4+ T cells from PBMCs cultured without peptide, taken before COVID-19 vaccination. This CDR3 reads CASSPTGFSNQPQHF. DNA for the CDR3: TGTGCCAGCAGCCCAACAGGGTTCAGCAATCAGCCCCAGCATTTT.